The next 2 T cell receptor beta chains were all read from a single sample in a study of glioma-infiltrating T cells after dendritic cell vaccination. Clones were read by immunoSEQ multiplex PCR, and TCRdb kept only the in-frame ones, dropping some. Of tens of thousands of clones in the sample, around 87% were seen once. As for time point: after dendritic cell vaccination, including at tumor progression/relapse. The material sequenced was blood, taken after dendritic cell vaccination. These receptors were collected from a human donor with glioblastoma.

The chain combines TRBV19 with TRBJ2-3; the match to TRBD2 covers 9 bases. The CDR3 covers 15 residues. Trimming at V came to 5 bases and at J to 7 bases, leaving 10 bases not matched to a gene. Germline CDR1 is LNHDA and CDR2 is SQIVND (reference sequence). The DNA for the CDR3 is TGTGCCAGTAGTGCCGAAGGACTAGCGCTATATACGCAGTATTTT. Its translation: CASSAEGLALYTQYF.

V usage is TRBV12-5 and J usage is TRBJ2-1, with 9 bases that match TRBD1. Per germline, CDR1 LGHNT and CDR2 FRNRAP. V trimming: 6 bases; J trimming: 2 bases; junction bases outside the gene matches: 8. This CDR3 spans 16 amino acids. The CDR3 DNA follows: TGTGCTAGTGGGGGAGGGACAGGGAACCCCTACAATGAGCAGTTCTTC. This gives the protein CASGGGTGNPYNEQFF.